This TCR beta chain emerged from a study of blood T cell repertoires in COVID-19. At the level of the study: Both acute and convalescent COVID-19 samples were obtained from the United States, Italy and Spain. The analysed material was cDNA or gDNA that came from T cells, B-cell-depleted T cells, or PBMCs.

Remarks on this clone: The junction differs from germline at one of its ends, possibly a read error.

Seattle patients were enrolled while actively infected and followed longitudinally. As handled by the study authors: Reference gene primer amplification yielded estimated nucleated cell counts. Sequenced by immunoSEQ multiplex PCR; TCRdb stores in-frame clones only, minus some. The V and J calls and clone size are taken from that table; D and trimming were inferred from the DNA. This table has 60,000 or so clones, over 70% appearing once. Germline CDR1 and CDR2: SSHAT and FNYEAQ (reference sequence). The CDR3 loop spans 16 amino acids. The receptor's source is a man aged 25-45 years with COVID-19, enrolled during active disease. The sequencing sample was made of peripheral blood. The chain joins TRBV7-7 to TRBJ2-3; 10 bases fit TRBD2. CDR3 sequence: CASSLGGAGGQDTQYF. The CDR3 DNA reads TGTGCTAGCAGCTTAGGGGGAGCGGGAGGGCAGGATACGCAGTATTTT.